Listed here is a single T cell receptor (beta chain). Its antigen is unidentified. V gave up 7 bases and J gave up 0 bases; unmatched junction bases: 8. The CDR3 is 15 amino acids. Germline assignment: CDR1 MNHNS and CDR2 SASEGT. The treatment denotes: oral pan-JAK inhibitor, 5-10 mg twice daily. The study team obtained lesional scalp punch biopsies and peripheral blood from alopecia areata patients. After isolation, RNA underwent reverse transcription to generate cDNA as the sequencing template. The data were produced by immunoSEQ multiplex PCR, yet TCRdb's version contains in-frame clones alone and is incomplete. The repertoire has fewer than 250,000 clones, roughly two fifths of them found once; the top ten carry just under 0.5%. This specimen belongs to a study of CD8+ T cells in alopecia areata. Study-level background: For 6 to 18 months, tofacitinib was taken, and 6 months off drug followed. The study, taken as a whole, reports: A great number of expanded lesional clones endured in scalp and blood during tofacitinib.

This clonotype was sampled from a human donor with alopecia areata. The V gene is TRBV6-1, the J gene TRBJ2-5, with 7 nucleotides matching TRBD2. The sequencing used CD4+ T cells sorted from blood, collected at approximately week 30, from a patient treated with tofacitinib. This CDR3 is CASTSGGAYQETQYF. The CDR3 nucleotides are TGTGCCAGCACCTCGGGGGGAGCGTACCAAGAGACCCAGTACTTC.